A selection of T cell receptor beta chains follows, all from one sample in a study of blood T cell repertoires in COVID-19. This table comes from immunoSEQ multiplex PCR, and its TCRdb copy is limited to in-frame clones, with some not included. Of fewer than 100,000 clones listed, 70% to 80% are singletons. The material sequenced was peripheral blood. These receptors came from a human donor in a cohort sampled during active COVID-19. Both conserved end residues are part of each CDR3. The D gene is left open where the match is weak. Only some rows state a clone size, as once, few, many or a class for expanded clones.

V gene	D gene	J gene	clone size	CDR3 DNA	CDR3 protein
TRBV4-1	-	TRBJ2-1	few	TGCGCCAGCAGCCAAGATACAAGGGGTGAGCAGTTCTTC	CASSQDTRGEQFF
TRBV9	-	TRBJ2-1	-	TGTGCCAGCAGCGTAGAGCCTGTTTTGTCTGAGCAGTTCTTC	CASSVEPVLSEQFF
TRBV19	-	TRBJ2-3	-	TGTGCCAGTAGTCTCACATCAGGGGCGGATACGCAGTATTTT	CASSLTSGADTQYF
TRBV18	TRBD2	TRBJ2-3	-	TGTGCCAGCTCGGGGCTAGCGGGAGATACGCAGTATTTT	CASSGLAGDTQYF
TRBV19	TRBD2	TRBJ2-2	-	TGTGCCAGTAGTTTAGCGGGATGGGCCGGGGAGCTGTTTTTT	CASSLAGWAGELFF
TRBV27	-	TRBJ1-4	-	TGTGCCAGCAGTTTAAAGGCGGTGGGGCAAAAACTGTTTTTT	CASSLKAVGQKLFF
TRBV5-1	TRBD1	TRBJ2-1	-	TGCGCCAGCAGCTTGTTTGGGACAGGGGGCGTTGAGCAGTTCTTC	CASSLFGTGGVEQFF
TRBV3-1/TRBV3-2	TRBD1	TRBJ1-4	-	TGTGCCAGCAGCCACGCGGACAGGGGCCTTAATGAAAAACTGTTTTTT	CASSHADRGLNEKLFF
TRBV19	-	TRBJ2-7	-	TGTGCCAGTAGTATAGATCTATCTAGGTCGGGCTCCTACGAGCAGTACTTC	CASSIDLSRSGSYEQYF
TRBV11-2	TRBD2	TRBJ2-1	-	TGTGCCAGCAGCTTAGAGGGTAGCGGGGCCTCCTACAATGAGCAGTTCTTC	CASSLEGSGASYNEQFF
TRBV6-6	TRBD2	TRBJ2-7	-	TGTGCCAGCAGTTACCCCCCGGGAGGGGGTACCTACGAGCAGTACTTC	CASSYPPGGGTYEQYF
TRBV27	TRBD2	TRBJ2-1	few	TGTGCCAGCAGCCCAGGGACTAGCGGGAGAAATGAGCAGTTCTTC	CASSPGTSGRNEQFF
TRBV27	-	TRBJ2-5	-	TGTGCCAGCACCCCGCGGGAACAAGAGACCCAGTACTTC	CASTPREQETQYF
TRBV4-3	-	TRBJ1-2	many	TGCGCCAGCAGCCTACAGTCGACAGGCTTGGATGGCTACACCTTC	CASSLQSTGLDGYTF
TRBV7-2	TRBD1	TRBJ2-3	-	TGTGCCAGCAGCACCAACCAGGGGGTCCGCGGTTTT	CASSTNQGVRGF
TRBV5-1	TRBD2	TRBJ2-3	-	TGCGCCAGCAGCTTGGTGACTAGCCGGGAAGTGGATACGCAGTATTTT	CASSLVTSREVDTQYF
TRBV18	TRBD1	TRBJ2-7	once	TGTGCCAGCTCATTCGCCCGGGACAGGGGAGGTTACGAGCAGTACTTC	CASSFARDRGGYEQYF